This T cell receptor beta chain was retrieved from a study of cytomegalovirus exposure and HLA in healthy donors. Study at large: The study's early data release held tens of millions of unique TCRs from HLA-typed donors. Study-wide results and caveats: Earlier analysis looked at TCR beta V segments, and most were productive about 87% or about 30% of the time. TCR association rates varied by HLA locus in a later analysis, with DRB1 highest and HLA-C lowest.

The PCR ran on 60 Vbeta and 13 Jbeta primers. Per the original methods: Around 76 million unique TCR beta chains, roughly 11 million shared, were counted in a later analysis. TCRdb's copy holds only in-frame clones and misses some; the assay was immunoSEQ multiplex PCR. V and J calls and clone size are given by that table; D and trimming were obtained from the DNA. The sample holds 150,000 or so clones, about 76% seen once. Worth noting for this clone: The antigen is not known.

Trimming took 10 bases from V and 0 from J; bases not matched to a gene: 4. The CDR3 spans 14 residues. Sequenced input: PBMCs. This receptor was taken from a man younger than 45 in good health and CMV-seropositive. The chain uses TRBV5-3 and TRBJ1-5, with 10 positions matching TRBD1. TRBV5-3 is placed among ORFs of uncertain function. The DNA of the CDR3 is TGTGCCCGGGACAGGGGCACTAGCAATCAGCCCCAGCATTTT. It is translated as CARDRGTSNQPQHF.